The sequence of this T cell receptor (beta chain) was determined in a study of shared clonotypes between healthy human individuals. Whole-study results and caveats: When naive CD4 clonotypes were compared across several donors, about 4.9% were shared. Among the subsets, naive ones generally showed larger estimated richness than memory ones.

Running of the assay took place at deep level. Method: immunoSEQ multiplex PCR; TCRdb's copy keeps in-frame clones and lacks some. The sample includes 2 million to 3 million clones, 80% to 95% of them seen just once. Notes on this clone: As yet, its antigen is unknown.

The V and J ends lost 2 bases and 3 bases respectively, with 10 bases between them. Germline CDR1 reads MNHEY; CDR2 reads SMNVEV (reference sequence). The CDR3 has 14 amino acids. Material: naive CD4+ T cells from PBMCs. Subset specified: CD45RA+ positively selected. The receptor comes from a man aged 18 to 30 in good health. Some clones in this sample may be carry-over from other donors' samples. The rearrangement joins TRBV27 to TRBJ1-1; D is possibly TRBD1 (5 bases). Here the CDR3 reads CASSLGQGYTEAFF. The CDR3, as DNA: TGTGCCAGCAGTTTAGGGCAGGGATACACTGAAGCTTTCTTT.